Sequencing of this TCR beta chain was carried out in a study of T cell changes during pregnancy in multiple sclerosis. The germline CDR1 and CDR2 sequences are SGHTA and FQGNSA. Trimming left V 1 base short and J 3 bases short, with 11 bases between. The CDR3 covers 15 residues. Profiling relied on immunoSEQ multiplex PCR, and the TCRdb table lists in-frame clones only, not all of them. The repertoire has 13,000 or so clones, approximately 95% of them found once; the top ten carry roughly 2.8%. The chain carries TRBV7-2 and TRBJ2-3; weak D call: TRBD2 (5 bases). The material sequenced was peripheral blood, taken in the second trimester of pregnancy. This receptor was taken from a female donor in good health, enrolled as a control in a pregnancy study. CDR3 bases: TGTGCCAGCAGCTTAGTAGCCCGGGGTACAGATACGCAGTATTTT. Amino acids: CASSLVARGTDTQYF. Supplemented by reference TRBV7-2 and TRBJ2-3, the full variable domain reads GAGVSQSPSNKVTEKGKDVELRCDPISGHTALYWYRQSLGQGLEFLIYFQGNSAPDKSGLPSDRFSAERTGGSVSTLTIQRTQQEDSAVYLCASSLVARGTDTQYFGPGTRLTVL.